The 6 T cell receptor beta chains listed next were all sequenced from one sample in a study of OX40 agonist ivuxolimab in advanced cancers. Clones were read by immunoSEQ multiplex PCR, and TCRdb kept only the in-frame ones, dropping some. Here the sample spans about 46,000 clones, around nine tenths being singletons. Here the sequenced sample was CD4+ or CD8+ T cells sorted from blood, taken in a trial of the OX40 agonist ivuxolimab. These receptors came from an adult with an advanced solid tumor such as melanoma, head and neck, liver or kidney cancer.

The chain links TRBV13 to TRBJ2-1; possible D gene TRBD1, 5 bases. Trimming shortened V by 3 bases and J by 7 bases, and 16 bases separated the two germline ends. Germline CDR1 PRHDT, CDR2 FYEKMQ (reference sequence). The CDR3 is 15 amino acids. CDR3 sequence reads: CASSLWAGPENEQFF. For the CDR3, the DNA is TGTGCCAGCAGCTTGTGGGCAGGGCCTGAAAATGAGCAGTTCTTC.

This rearrangement joins TRBV7-3 to TRBJ1-4, with TRBD1 matching over 9 bases. The CDR3 sequence is 16 residues long. The V gene end was trimmed by 5 bases and the J gene end by 5 bases; junction bases not matched to a gene: 9. Germline V gene data show CDR1 as SGHTA and CDR2 as FQGTGA. CDR3 DNA sequence: TGTGCCAGCAGCGAAAATTCCGGGACAGGGAATGAAAAACTGTTTTTT. Translating it yields CASSENSGTGNEKLFF.

The V call is TRBV18, the J call TRBJ2-1; TRBD2 aligns across 14 bases. Germline CDR1 reads KGHSH; CDR2 reads LQKENI. The CDR3 extends over 21 amino acids. V shed 2 bases and J 0 bases; nucleotides not matched to a gene: 12. CDR3 DNA: TGTGCCAGCTCACCAGCCACCCGACTGACTAGCGGGAGGGCCTCCTACAATGAGCAGTTCTTC. Translating gives CASSPATRLTSGRASYNEQFF. Full variable domain (rest looked up from reference TRBV18 and TRBJ2-1): NAGVMQNPRHLVRRRGQEARLRCSPMKGHSHVYWYRQLPEEGLKFMVYLQKENIIDESGMPKERFSAEFPKEGPSILRIQQVVRGDSAAYFCASSPATRLTSGRASYNEQFFGPGTRLTVL.

J is TRBJ2-7 and V is TRBV28, with D unclear. V lost 6 bases to trimming and J lost 3 bases, with 6 bases between them. The CDR3 consists of 11 residues. Germline values: CDR1 MDHEN, CDR2 SYDVKM. The CDR3 is CASRRYYEQYF. The CDR3 DNA reads TGTGCCAGCAGGCGTTACTACGAGCAGTACTTC.

The chain has TRBV18 and TRBJ1-3; 11 bases map to TRBD1. V dropped 6 bases and J dropped 3; count of bases not matched to a gene: 7. Germline V gene sequence: CDR1 KGHSH, CDR2 LQKENI. The CDR3 extends over 16 amino acids. The CDR3 DNA is TGTGCCAGCTCGCCTGGACAGGGGGCGATTGGAAACACCATATATTTT. This sequence encodes CASSPGQGAIGNTIYF.

This chain connects TRBV28 to TRBJ2-7; perhaps TRBD2 as D (6 bases). V lost 3 bases to trimming and J lost 0 bases, with 15 bases between them. The CDR3 totals 16 residues. Germline CDR1 and CDR2: MDHEN and SYDVKM. The CDR3 DNA reads as TGTGCCAGCAGTTTGGCACGGGGGATCTCCTCCTACGAGCAGTACTTC. As protein: CASSLARGISSYEQYF. Full variable domain (missing parts from reference TRBV28 and TRBJ2-7): DVKVTQSSRYLVKRTGEKVFLECVQDMDHENMFWYRQDPGLGLRLIYFSYDVKMKEKGDIPEGYSVSREKKERFSLILESASTNQTSMYLCASSLARGISSYEQYFGPGTRLTVT.